One sample yielded the 9 T cell receptor beta chains listed below, sequenced in a study of shared clonotypes between healthy human individuals. Produced via immunoSEQ multiplex PCR; TCRdb's table is partial and in-frame only. The data show 850,000 to 1,200,000 clones, approximately 76% seen once. What was sequenced was memory CD4+ T cells sorted from blood. Subset meaning: CD45RA-negative fraction. Every receptor here comes from a man between 18 and 35 years old in good health.

This clone was found a few times. This same CDR3 is encoded by further DNA sequences in the sample. The chain links TRBV11-2 to TRBJ2-5; D not certain. CDR3 length: 13 residues. V lost 6 bases to trimming and J lost 2 bases, with 10 bases between them. Germline CDR1 is SGHAT and CDR2 is FQNNGV. The CDR3 region has the DNA TGTGCCAGCAGTTCCGGGCCGCAAGAGACCCAGTACTTC. It translates to CASSSGPQETQYF.

The chain employs TRBV27 and TRBJ2-5; the D call may be TRBD1 or TRBD2 (7 bases each). Germline loops: CDR1 MNHEY, CDR2 SMNVEV (reference sequence). The CDR3 runs to 14 residues. Trimming took off 5 bases at V and 5 bases at J, with 15 bases between the two ends. CDR3: CASSAAGGAETQYF. In nucleotides, the CDR3 is TGTGCCAGCAGTGCTGCAGGGGGGGCGGAGACCCAGTACTTC.

The rearrangement joins TRBV2 to TRBJ1-1; D gene unclear. V lost 2 bases, J lost 0 bases, and 7 bases lay in between. There are 14 residues in the CDR3. Germline CDR1 reads SNHLY; CDR2 reads FYNNEI. This chain's CDR3 is CASSERRLNTEAFF. CDR3 bases: TGTGCCAGCAGTGAACGCAGGTTGAACACTGAAGCTTTCTTT.

V is TRBV7-9 and J is TRBJ2-1, with TRBD2 identical over 7 bases. Looked up from germline, CDR1 is SEHNR and CDR2 is FQNEAQ (reference sequence). J gave up 9 bases and V 1 base, and 9 bases lay outside the gene matches. The CDR3 consists of 15 residues. The DNA of the CDR3 is TGTGCCAGCAGCTTAGAAGGGTCTAGCGGTAGTGAGCAGTTCTTC. Translating gives CASSLEGSSGSEQFF.

This clone was counted between two and nine times. The chain uses TRBV6-1 and TRBJ2-7; D not certain. Germline V gene sequence: CDR1 MNHNS, CDR2 SASEGT. V lost 10 bases to trimming and J lost 5 bases, with 12 bases between them. The CDR3 totals 11 residues. CDR3 loop: CATEGFNEQYF. CDR3 DNA sequence: TGTGCCACCGAAGGGTTCAACGAGCAGTACTTC.

The chain links TRBV30 to TRBJ1-2; D may be TRBD1 (5 bases). CDR3 length: 14 residues. CDR1 GTSNPN and CDR2 SVGIG come from the germline V gene (reference sequence). V was trimmed by 8 bases and J by 5 bases, leaving 21 bases between them. CDR3 residues: CARAPSGYRYGYTF. For the CDR3, the DNA is TGTGCCCGGGCCCCATCAGGGTATAGGTATGGCTACACCTTC.

This rearrangement joins TRBV10-3 to TRBJ2-2; possibly TRBD1 for D (5 bases). The CDR3 has 17 residues. The V end lost 1 base, the J end lost 0 bases, and 12 bases lay between the germline ends. Germline CDR1 reads ENHRY; CDR2 reads SYGVKD. CDR3 nucleotides: TGTGCCATCAGTGAGTTTATTGGACAATCGAACACCGGGGAGCTGTTTTTT. The encoded protein is CAISEFIGQSNTGELFF.

The rearrangement joins TRBV7-2 to TRBJ2-7, with 7 bases lining up with TRBD2. This CDR3 is built from 14 residues. CDR1 SGHTA and CDR2 FQGNSA come from the germline V gene. The trim removed 8 bases at V and 6 bases at J, leaving 13 bases unmatched. CDR3 residues: CASLAGFTGGEQYF. CDR3 nucleotides: TGTGCCAGCTTAGCGGGCTTTACCGGCGGCGAGCAGTACTTC.

This clone was found many times. J is TRBJ1-2 and V is TRBV7-8, with D possibly being TRBD1 (6 bases). The CDR3 is made up of 15 amino acids. The germline V gene has CDR1 SGHVS and CDR2 FQNEAQ. The V end was cut by 1 base, the J end by 3 bases, with 12 bases between. CDR3 coding DNA: TGTGCCAGCAGCTTAGTGACAGGAGGGGACTATGGCTACACCTTC. It is translated as CASSLVTGGDYGYTF. The variable domain in full, completed from reference TRBV7-8 and TRBJ1-2, reads GAGVSQSPRYKVAKRGQDVALRCDPISGHVSLFWYQQALGQGPEFLTYFQNEAQLDKSGLPSDRFFAERPEGSVSTLKIQRTQQEDSAVYLCASSLVTGGDYGYTFGSGTRLTVV.